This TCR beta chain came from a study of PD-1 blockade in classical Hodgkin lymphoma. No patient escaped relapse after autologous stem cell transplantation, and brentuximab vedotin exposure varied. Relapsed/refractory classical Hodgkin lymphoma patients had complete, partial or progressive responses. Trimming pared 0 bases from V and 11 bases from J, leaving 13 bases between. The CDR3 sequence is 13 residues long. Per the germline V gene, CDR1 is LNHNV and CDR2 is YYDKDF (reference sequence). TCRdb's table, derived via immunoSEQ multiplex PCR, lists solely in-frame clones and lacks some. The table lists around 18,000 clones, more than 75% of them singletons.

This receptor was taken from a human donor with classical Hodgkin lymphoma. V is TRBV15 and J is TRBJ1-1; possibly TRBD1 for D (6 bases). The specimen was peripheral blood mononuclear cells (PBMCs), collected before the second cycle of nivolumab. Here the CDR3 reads CATSRDTTGYAFF. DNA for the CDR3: TGTGCCACCAGCAGAGACACAACAGGGTACGCTTTCTTT.